This T cell receptor (beta chain) derives from a study of cytomegalovirus exposure and HLA in healthy donors. Germline V lookup: CDR1 MNHEY, CDR2 SMNVEV (reference sequence). V gave up 0 bases and J gave up 2 bases, with 14 bases separating them. The CDR3 is made up of 16 amino acids. PCR employed 60 Vbeta and 13 Jbeta primers. Here immunoSEQ multiplex PCR was the method, and the copy in TCRdb shows in-frame clones only, minus some. The profile covers roughly 190,000 clones, with 81% appearing a single time and around 4% taken by the ten largest. V and J are TRBV27 and TRBJ2-7, with D possibly matching TRBD2 (5 bases). The receptor was isolated from a man aged 50-60 years in good health and CMV-seronegative. The sequenced sample consisted of PBMCs. The CDR3 sequence: CASSLSSGVFPYEQYF. In nucleotides, the CDR3 is TGTGCCAGCAGTTTATCTTCCGGGGTTTTTCCCTACGAGCAGTACTTC.